This note documents a single T cell receptor beta chain sequence. The record originates from a study of CD8 T cells in Susac syndrome. Sequencing of TCR beta was carried out in blood CD8+ and CD4+ T cells. The authors negatively isolated CD8+ and CD4+ T cells and FACS-enriched TEMRA cells. V gave up 5 bases and J gave up 5 bases; unmatched junction bases: 3. Germline CDR1 is LNHDA and CDR2 is SQIVND (reference sequence). The CDR3 sequence is 13 residues long. RNA amounts of about 0.5 to 1 ug underwent reverse transcription with random hexamers. A multiplex approach, immunoSEQ multiplex PCR, amplified TCR beta CDR3 across 54 Vbeta and 13 Jbeta. TCRdb called the immunoSEQ multiplex PCR reads again in MiXCR, with one record for every CDR3 protein. The repertoire holds about 66,000 distinct CDR3 sequences, just under 95% seen once, with about 0.6% in the top ten.

The clonotype originates from a human donor with multiple sclerosis. Sample: CD8+ T cells from PBMCs. The chain uses TRBV19 and TRBJ2-7; 10 bases are a match to TRBD1. The chain's CDR3 is CASSPGQGNEQYF. CDR3 in DNA: TGTGCCAGTAGTCCGGGACAGGGGAACGAGCAGTACTTC.